A selection of T cell receptor beta chains follows, all from one sample in a study of patients and donors after allogeneic stem cell transplantation. TCRdb recomputed calls from the RT-PCR reads with MiXCR, one row per CDR3 protein. The sample contains roughly 200,000 distinct CDR3 sequences, around two fifths of which appear only once. Sequencing used blood, either unsorted or a sorted T cell fraction (not recorded which). The receptors were gathered from a human donor who was either an allogeneic HSCT recipient or a stem cell or donor lymphocyte infusion donor (not recorded which). It is not recorded whose cells these are; they may come from a transplant donor. Each CDR3 is given with its conserved first and last residue. A D gene is named only where the DNA matches it firmly. Expanded clones are given a class, and other clones once, few, many or no size at all.

D | J | V | size | CDR3 | DNA
. | TRBJ1-5 | TRBV4-1 | . | CASSHDEDSFNQPQHF | TGCGCCAGCAGCCATGATGAGGACAGCTTCAATCAGCCCCAGCATTTT
TRBD2 | TRBJ2-1 | TRBV29-1 | . | CSVVSGGSEQFF | TGCAGCGTTGTGTCGGGAGGGAGCGAGCAGTTCTTC
. | TRBJ1-6 | TRBV7-9 | . | CASSFVRDSTLHF | TGTGCCAGCAGCTTTGTTCGGGATTCAACCCTCCACTTT
. | TRBJ1-4 | TRBV10-3 | few | CAISEDLPGANEKLFF | TGTGCCATCAGTGAGGATCTACCGGGGGCTAATGAAAAACTGTTTTTT
. | TRBJ2-7 | TRBV20-1 | . | CSARELTYEQYF | TGCAGTGCTAGAGAGCTAACCTACGAGCAGTACTTC
TRBD2 | TRBJ2-5 | TRBV6-5 | . | CASSFLLAGEEETQYF | TGTGCCAGCAGTTTCCTACTAGCGGGAGAAGAAGAGACCCAGTACTTC
. | TRBJ1-1 | TRBV6-1 | few | CASRASVDGTEAFF | TGTGCCAGCAGGGCATCGGTAGACGGCACTGAAGCTTTCTTT
. | TRBJ1-2 | TRBV29-1 | few | CSVTGLGNYGYTF | TGCAGCGTTACAGGGCTCGGTAACTATGGCTACACCTTC
TRBD1 | TRBJ1-2 | TRBV4-3 | few | CASSQEQGPNYGYTF | TGCGCCAGCAGCCAAGAACAGGGGCCCAACTATGGCTACACCTTC
TRBD1 | TRBJ1-1 | TRBV20-1 | . | CSAINKGQGSSRAFF | TGCAGTGCTATAAACAAAGGACAGGGTTCTTCTCGGGCTTTCTTT